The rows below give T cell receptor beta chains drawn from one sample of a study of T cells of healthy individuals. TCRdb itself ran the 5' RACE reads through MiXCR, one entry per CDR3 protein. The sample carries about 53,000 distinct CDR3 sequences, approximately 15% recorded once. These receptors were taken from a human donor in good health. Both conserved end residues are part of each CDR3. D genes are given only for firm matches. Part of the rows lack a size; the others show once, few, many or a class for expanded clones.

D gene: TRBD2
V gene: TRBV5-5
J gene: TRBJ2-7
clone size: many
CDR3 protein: CASSLGEVTSVLGPNYEQYF
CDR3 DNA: TGTGCCAGCAGCTTGGGGGAGGTGACTAGCGTGCTTGGGCCAAACTACGAGCAGTACTTC

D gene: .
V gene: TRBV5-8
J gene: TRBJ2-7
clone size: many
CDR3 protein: CASIPALAGKGEQYF
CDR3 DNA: TGTGCCAGCATCCCGGCTTTGGCGGGAAAAGGAGAGCAGTACTTC

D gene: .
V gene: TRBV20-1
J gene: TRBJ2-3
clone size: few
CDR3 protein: CSARWDPRGADTQYF
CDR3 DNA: TGCAGTGCTAGATGGGACCCAAGGGGGGCAGATACGCAGTATTTT

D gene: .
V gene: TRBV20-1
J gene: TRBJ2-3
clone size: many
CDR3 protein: CSAKKGGFTDTQYF
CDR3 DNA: TGCAGTGCTAAAAAGGGGGGATTCACAGATACGCAGTATTTT

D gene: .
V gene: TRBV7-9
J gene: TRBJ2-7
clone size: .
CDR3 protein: CASSYDRGLLSYEQYF
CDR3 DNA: TGTGCCAGCAGCTACGACCGGGGACTCCTTTCCTACGAGCAGTACTTC

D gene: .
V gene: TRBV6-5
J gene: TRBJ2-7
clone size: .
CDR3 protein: CASSSRTVSYEQYF
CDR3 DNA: TGTGCCAGCAGTTCGCGGACTGTTTCCTACGAGCAGTACTTC

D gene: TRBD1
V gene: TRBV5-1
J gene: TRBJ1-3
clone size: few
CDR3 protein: CASSLSTGGTGNTIYF
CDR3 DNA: TGCGCCAGCAGCTTGTCGACAGGGGGTACTGGAAACACCATATATTTT

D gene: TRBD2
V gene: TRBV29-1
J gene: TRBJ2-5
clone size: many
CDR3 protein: CSVRGGRWPQYF
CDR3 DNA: TGCAGCGTTCGGGGGGGGCGGTGGCCCCAGTACTTC

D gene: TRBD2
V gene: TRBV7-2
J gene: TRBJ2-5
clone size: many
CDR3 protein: CASSYISGRALETQYF
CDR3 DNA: TGTGCCAGCAGCTACATTAGCGGGAGGGCCCTGGAGACCCAGTACTTC

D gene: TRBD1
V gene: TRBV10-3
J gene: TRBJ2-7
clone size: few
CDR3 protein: CAISYGQGPYEQYF
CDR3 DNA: TGTGCCATCAGTTACGGACAGGGACCATACGAGCAGTACTTC

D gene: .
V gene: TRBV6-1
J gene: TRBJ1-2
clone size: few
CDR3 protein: CASRASGEYYGYTF
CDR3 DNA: TGTGCCAGCAGAGCGTCAGGGGAATACTATGGCTACACCTTC

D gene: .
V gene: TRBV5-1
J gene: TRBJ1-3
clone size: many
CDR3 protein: CASSLEGRVSGNTIYF
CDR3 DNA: TGCGCCAGCAGCTTGGAGGGCAGGGTCTCTGGAAACACCATATATTTT

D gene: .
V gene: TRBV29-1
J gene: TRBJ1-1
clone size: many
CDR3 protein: CSALKATEAFF
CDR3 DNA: TGCAGCGCCCTAAAGGCAACTGAAGCTTTCTTT

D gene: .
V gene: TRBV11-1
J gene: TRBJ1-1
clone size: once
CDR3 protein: CASSLARVNTEAFF
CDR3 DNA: TGTGCCAGCAGCTTAGCGCGAGTGAACACTGAAGCTTTCTTT

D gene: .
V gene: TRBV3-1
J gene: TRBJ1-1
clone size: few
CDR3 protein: CASSHETGNTEAFF
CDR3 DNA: TGTGCCAGCAGCCACGAGACAGGGAACACTGAAGCTTTCTTT

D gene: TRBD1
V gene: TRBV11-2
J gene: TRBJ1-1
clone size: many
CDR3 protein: CASSSLTGSNTEAFF
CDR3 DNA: TGTGCCAGCAGCTCCCTGACAGGGTCGAACACTGAAGCTTTCTTT

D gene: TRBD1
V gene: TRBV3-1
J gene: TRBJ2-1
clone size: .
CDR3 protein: CASSYRGYNEQFF
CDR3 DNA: TGTGCCAGCAGCTACAGGGGATACAATGAGCAGTTCTTC

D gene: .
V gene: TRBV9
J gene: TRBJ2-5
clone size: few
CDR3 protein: CASSVGGEYQETQYF
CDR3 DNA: TGTGCCAGCAGCGTAGGAGGAGAGTACCAAGAGACCCAGTACTTC

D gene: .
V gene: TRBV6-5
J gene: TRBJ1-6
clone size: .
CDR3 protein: CASREGGAPLHF
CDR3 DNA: TGTGCCAGCAGGGAAGGGGGGGCACCCCTCCACTTT

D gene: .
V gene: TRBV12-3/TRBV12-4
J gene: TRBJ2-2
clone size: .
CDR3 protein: CASSVQQLNTGELFF
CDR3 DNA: TGTGCCAGCTCAGTACAGCAACTAAACACCGGGGAGCTGTTTTTT

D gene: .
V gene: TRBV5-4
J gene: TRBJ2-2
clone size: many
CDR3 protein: CASGANTGELFF
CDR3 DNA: TGTGCCAGCGGCGCGAACACCGGGGAGCTGTTTTTT

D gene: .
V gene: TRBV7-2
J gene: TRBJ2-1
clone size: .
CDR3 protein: CASSLQGQSSYNEQFF
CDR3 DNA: TGTGCCAGCAGCTTACAAGGACAGAGCTCCTACAATGAGCAGTTCTTC

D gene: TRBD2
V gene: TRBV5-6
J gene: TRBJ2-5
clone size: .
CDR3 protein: CASSWGGTETQYF
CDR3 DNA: TGTGCCAGCAGCTGGGGGGGGACAGAGACCCAGTACTTC

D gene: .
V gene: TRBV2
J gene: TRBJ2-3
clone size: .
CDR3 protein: CASKAPRGADTQYF
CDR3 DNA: TGTGCCAGCAAGGCCCCAAGGGGGGCAGATACGCAGTATTTT

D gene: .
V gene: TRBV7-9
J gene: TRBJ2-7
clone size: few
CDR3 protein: CASSYSDGVDEQYF
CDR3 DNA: TGTGCCAGCAGCTATTCGGACGGCGTCGACGAGCAGTACTTC

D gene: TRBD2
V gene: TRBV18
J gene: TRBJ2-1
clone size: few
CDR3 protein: CASSRGGSSGNEQFF
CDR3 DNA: TGTGCCAGCTCACGGGGCGGGAGCAGCGGTAATGAGCAGTTCTTC

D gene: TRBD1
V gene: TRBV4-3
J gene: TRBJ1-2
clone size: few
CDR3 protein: CASSLGTADYGYTF
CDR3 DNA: TGCGCCAGCAGCCTAGGGACAGCGGACTATGGCTACACCTTC

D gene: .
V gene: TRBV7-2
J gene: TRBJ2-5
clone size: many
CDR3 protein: CASSRAPQAGYPTQYF
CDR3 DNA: TGTGCCAGCAGCAGAGCCCCCCAGGCAGGGTACCCGACCCAGTACTTC

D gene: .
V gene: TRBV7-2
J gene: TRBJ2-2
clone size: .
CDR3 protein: CASSVHREAGELFF
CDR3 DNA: TGTGCCAGCAGCGTCCACCGAGAGGCCGGGGAGCTGTTTTTT

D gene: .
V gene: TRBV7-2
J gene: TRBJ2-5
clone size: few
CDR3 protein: CASSPQGVRETQYF
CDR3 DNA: TGTGCCAGCAGCCCGCAAGGGGTTCGTGAGACCCAGTACTTC

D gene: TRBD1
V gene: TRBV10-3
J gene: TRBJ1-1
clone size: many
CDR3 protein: CAISDHRGPNTEAFF
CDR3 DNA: TGTGCCATCAGTGACCACAGGGGGCCGAACACTGAAGCTTTCTTT

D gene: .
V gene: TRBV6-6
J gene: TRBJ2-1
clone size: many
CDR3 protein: CASSHLGGSSYNEQFF
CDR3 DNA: TGTGCCAGCAGTCACCTAGGGGGGAGCTCCTACAATGAGCAGTTCTTC

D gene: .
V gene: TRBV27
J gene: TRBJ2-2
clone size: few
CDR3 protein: CASSPKTDLNTGELFF
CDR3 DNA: TGTGCCAGCAGCCCAAAGACGGATTTGAACACCGGGGAGCTGTTTTTT

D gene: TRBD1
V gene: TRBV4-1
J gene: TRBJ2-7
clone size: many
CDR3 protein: CASSRKPGGQGRNEQYF
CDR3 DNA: TGCGCCAGCAGCCGGAAGCCCGGGGGACAGGGTAGGAACGAGCAGTACTTC

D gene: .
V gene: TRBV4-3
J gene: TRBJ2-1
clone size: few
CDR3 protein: CASSQDFTTPGDEQFF
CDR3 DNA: TGCGCCAGCAGCCAAGACTTCACTACCCCAGGCGATGAGCAGTTCTTC

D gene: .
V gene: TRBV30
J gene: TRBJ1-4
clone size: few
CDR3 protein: CASEPTARHEKLFF
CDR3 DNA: TGTGCCTCCGAACCGACGGCGAGGCATGAAAAACTGTTTTTT

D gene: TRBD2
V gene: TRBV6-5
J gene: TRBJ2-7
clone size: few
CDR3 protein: CASSYSLAAYEQYF
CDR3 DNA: TGTGCCAGCAGTTACTCCCTAGCGGCCTACGAGCAGTACTTC

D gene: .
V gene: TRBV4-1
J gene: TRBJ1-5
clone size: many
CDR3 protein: CASSQDRDGPQHF
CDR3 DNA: TGCGCCAGCAGCCAAGATCGGGATGGGCCCCAGCATTTT

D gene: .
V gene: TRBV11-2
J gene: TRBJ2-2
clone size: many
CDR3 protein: CASSLQQGSPGELFF
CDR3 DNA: TGTGCCAGCAGCTTACAGCAGGGAAGTCCCGGGGAGCTGTTTTTT